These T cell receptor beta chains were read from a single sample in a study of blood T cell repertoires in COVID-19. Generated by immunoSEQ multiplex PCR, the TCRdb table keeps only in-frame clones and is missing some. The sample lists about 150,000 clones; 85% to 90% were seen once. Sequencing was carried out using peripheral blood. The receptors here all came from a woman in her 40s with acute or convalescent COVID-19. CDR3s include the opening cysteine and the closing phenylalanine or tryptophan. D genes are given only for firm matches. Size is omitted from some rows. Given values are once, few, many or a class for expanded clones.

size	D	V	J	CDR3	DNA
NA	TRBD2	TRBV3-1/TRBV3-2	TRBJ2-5	CASSPHGLAGQETQYF	TGTGCCAGCAGCCCCCACGGACTAGCGGGACAAGAGACCCAGTACTTC
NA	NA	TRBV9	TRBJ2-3	CASGGSFREFRTDTQYF	TGTGCCAGCGGGGGGTCATTTCGGGAGTTTCGGACAGATACGCAGTATTTT
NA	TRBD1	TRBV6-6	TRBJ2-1	CASSYSPDRGYNEQFF	TGTGCCAGCAGTTACTCGCCGGACAGGGGATACAATGAGCAGTTCTTC
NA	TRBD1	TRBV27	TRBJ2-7	CASSLSGQDTYEQYF	TGTGCCAGCAGTTTAAGTGGACAGGACACCTACGAGCAGTACTTC
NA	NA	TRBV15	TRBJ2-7	CATSRVLGGVSYEQYF	TGTGCCACCAGCAGAGTATTAGGGGGTGTCTCCTACGAGCAGTACTTC
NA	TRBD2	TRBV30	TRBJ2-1	CAWSGWGGYEQFF	TGTGCCTGGAGTGGTTGGGGGGGATATGAGCAGTTCTTC
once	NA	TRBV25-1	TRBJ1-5	CASSLLNSNQPQHF	TGTGCCAGCAGTTTACTGAATAGCAATCAGCCCCAGCATTTT
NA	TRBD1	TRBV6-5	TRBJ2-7	CASSYSRGQGYEQYF	TGTGCCAGCAGTTATTCCAGGGGGCAGGGCTACGAGCAGTACTTC
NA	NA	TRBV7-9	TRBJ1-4	CASSPSAYSNEKLFF	TGTGCCAGCAGTCCTTCCGCATATAGTAATGAAAAACTGTTTTTT
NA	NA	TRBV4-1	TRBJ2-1	CASSQSFHAGGYNEQFF	TGCGCCAGCAGCCAATCTTTCCATGCGGGTGGCTACAATGAGCAGTTCTTC
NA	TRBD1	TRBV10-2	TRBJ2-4	CASGQGKNIQYF	TGCGCCAGCGGACAGGGTAAAAACATTCAGTACTTC
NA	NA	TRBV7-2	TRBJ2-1	CASRMSSVLRTSSYNEQFF	TGTGCCAGCAGGATGTCTAGCGTTCTAAGAACTAGCTCCTACAATGAGCAGTTCTTC
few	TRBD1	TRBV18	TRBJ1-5	CASSPTGAIGPQHF	TGTGCCAGCTCACCAACAGGGGCCATCGGCCCCCAGCATTTT
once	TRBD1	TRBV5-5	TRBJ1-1	CASSLFDRVNTEAFF	TGTGCCAGCAGCTTGTTTGACAGGGTGAACACTGAAGCTTTCTTT
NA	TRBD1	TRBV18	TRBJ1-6	CASSPTGQKNSPLHF	TGTGCCAGCTCACCTACGGGACAGAAAAATTCACCCCTCCACTTT
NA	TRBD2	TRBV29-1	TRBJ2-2	CSVKSGRAGDTGELFF	TGCAGCGTCAAGAGCGGGAGGGCCGGGGACACCGGGGAGCTGTTTTTT
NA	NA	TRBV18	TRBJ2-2	CASSETVTANTGELFF	TGTGCCAGCTCAGAGACAGTTACAGCGAACACCGGGGAGCTGTTTTTT
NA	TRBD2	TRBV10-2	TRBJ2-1	CASSETSGGNEQFF	TGCGCCAGCAGTGAAACTAGCGGGGGGAATGAGCAGTTCTTC
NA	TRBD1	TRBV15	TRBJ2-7	CATSRGTGYEQYF	TGTGCCACCAGCAGGGGGACAGGGTACGAGCAGTACTTC
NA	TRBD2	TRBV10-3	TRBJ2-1	CAISQTSGKANNEQFF	TGTGCCATCAGCCAGACTAGCGGGAAGGCTAACAATGAGCAGTTCTTC